The 7 T cell receptor beta chains presented below share a single source sample, sequenced in a study of blood T cell repertoires in COVID-19 (dated by TCRdb to the early 2020s). Receptor libraries were prepared by the immunoSEQ multiplex PCR assay. TCRdb stores this immuneACCESS table with in-frame sequences only. Part of the clones is absent; in the studies checked, under half of the shortfall reflects unresolved V genes, and no reason is known for the rest. For this sample the table gives over 100,000 clones, of which just over 85% were detected only once. Approximately 4.2% of the sample is in the top ten clones. Sequencing was done on a sample of peripheral blood. Receptor source: a man aged 35 to 55 with acute or convalescent COVID-19.

The rearrangement uses TRBV5-1 and TRBJ1-4; a weak D match, TRBD1 (6 bases). Germline CDR1 SGHRS, CDR2 YFSETQ. The CDR3 is 14 amino acids. Deletions cut 4 bases from V and 5 bases from J, with 12 bases between. CDR3 in amino acids: CASSPRQGNEKLFF. The CDR3 coding sequence is TGCGCCAGCAGCCCCCGGCAGGGGAATGAAAAACTGTTTTTT.

This chain uses TRBV5-1 with TRBJ2-3; TRBD1 matches 7 bases. The length of the CDR3 is 16 residues. Per the germline V gene, CDR1 is SGHRS and CDR2 is YFSETQ. Trimming removed 3 bases from V and 0 bases from J; junction bases left unmatched: 7. CDR3 protein: CASSSGQTASTDTQYF. CDR3 bases: TGCGCCAGCAGCTCGGGACAGACCGCTAGCACAGATACGCAGTATTTT.

This chain connects TRBV5-1 to TRBJ1-2; 8 bases agree with TRBD1. V lost 1 base to trimming and J lost 2 bases; unmatched junction nucleotides: 1. The germline V gene encodes CDR1 SGHRS and CDR2 YFSETQ. The CDR3 runs to 14 residues. CDR3 bases: TGCGCCAGCAGCTTGTCAGGGGGCAACTATGGCTACACCTTC. Translation gives CASSLSGGNYGYTF. The variable domain in full, with the rest retrieved from reference TRBV5-1 and TRBJ1-2, is KAGVTQTPRYLIKTRGQQVTLSCSPISGHRSVSWYQQTPGQGLQFLFEYFSETQRNKGNFPGRFSGRQFSNSRSEMNVSTLELGDSALYLCASSLSGGNYGYTFGSGTRLTVV.

The gene calls are TRBV19 and TRBJ1-2; 10 bases line up with TRBD1. V trimming: 3 bases; J trimming: 1 base; junction bases outside the gene matches: 8. From germline, CDR1 is LNHDA and CDR2 SQIVND (reference sequence). CDR3 length: 17 amino acids. As DNA, the CDR3 is TGTGCCAGTAGTATTGGGACAGGGGTAGGTGGTAACTATGGCTACACCTTC. Translation gives CASSIGTGVGGNYGYTF.

This chain uses TRBV2 with TRBJ1-1; D is uncertain. V was pared by 7 bases and J by 3 bases, with 12 bases between. Germline V gene data show CDR1 as SNHLY and CDR2 as FYNNEI. The length of the CDR3 is 13 residues. The CDR3 protein is CASTLGTYTEAFF. DNA for the CDR3: TGTGCCAGCACCCTAGGAACCTACACTGAAGCTTTCTTT.

The gene calls are TRBV27 and TRBJ2-1, with 12 bases identical to TRBD2. The V segment lost 6 bases and the J segment 12 bases; nucleotides outside the gene matches: 12. This CDR3 region has 15 residues. Looked up from germline, CDR1 is MNHEY and CDR2 is SMNVEV (reference sequence). The DNA for the CDR3 is TGTGCCAGCAGCCCCAGACTAGCGGGAGATCCAGTGCAGTTCTTC. Its translation is CASSPRLAGDPVQFF.

The V and J genes are TRBV9 and TRBJ1-3; D gene ambiguous. V was pared by 4 bases and J by 0 bases, with 8 bases between. Germline V CDR1 and CDR2: SGDLS, YYNGEE. The CDR3 is made up of 14 amino acids. Here the CDR3 reads CASSPNFSGNTIYF. In DNA, the CDR3 is TGTGCCAGCAGCCCTAATTTCTCTGGAAACACCATATATTTT.